This TCR beta chain was found in a study of T cells after yellow fever vaccination. One entry per CDR3 protein, called by TCRdb with MiXCR from the 5' RACE reads. The table has roughly 190,000 distinct CDR3 sequences, approximately 10% seen once. V was cut by 3 bases and J by 3 bases, with 14 bases left in between. Germline lookup yields CDR1 SGHVS and CDR2 FQNEAQ. This CDR3 contains 15 residues. Regarding the study as a whole: Weaker, the secondary response peaked sooner, at day 5 versus 15. Some clonotypes, a small share, were shared between CD4 and CD8 compartments.

Comment on this clonotype: The antigen remains undetermined.

The V gene is TRBV7-8, the J gene TRBJ2-5, with TRBD1 as a possible D gene (6 bases). The specimen comprised CD8+ T cells sorted from PBMCs, sampled 15 days after the yellow fever booster vaccination. The TCR sequence derives from a man aged 18 to 29 who received the YFV17D yellow fever vaccine. The CDR3 loop is CASSFPGQGEETQYF. Written as DNA, the CDR3 is TGTGCCAGCAGCTTCCCGGGACAAGGGGAAGAGACCCAGTACTTC.